What follows is one T cell receptor beta chain and its context. Researchers ran the PCR with 60 Vbeta and 13 Jbeta primers. This table comes from immunoSEQ multiplex PCR, and its TCRdb copy is limited to in-frame clones, with some not included. This sample's clone table lists 130,000 to 150,000 clones. Germline CDR1 is LNHDA and CDR2 is SQIVND (reference sequence). There are 18 residues in the CDR3. The ends were cut back, 4 bases at V and 1 base at J, with 22 bases in the middle. This entry comes from a study of cytomegalovirus exposure and HLA in healthy donors. What was sequenced was PBMCs. The rearrangement uses TRBV19 and TRBJ1-1; no definite D call. The clonotype was recovered from a male donor in good health and CMV-seronegative. CDR3 coding DNA: TGTGCCAGTAGTACGGCCTTCCGGGCCCAAGGAGGGAACACTGAAGCTTTCTTT. This codes for CASSTAFRAQGGNTEAFF.